A selection of T cell receptor beta chains follows, all from one sample in a study of CD8 T cells in ankylosing spondylitis. From the 5' RACE reads, TCRdb called clonotypes with MiXCR, one entry per CDR3 protein. The data show about 340,000 distinct CDR3 sequences, about 15% seen once. Sample: blood, either unsorted or a sorted T cell fraction (not recorded which). The receptors shown here come from a male donor with ankylosing spondylitis or in good health (not recorded which). CDR3s include the opening cysteine and the closing phenylalanine or tryptophan. The order of the fields is V gene, J gene, CDR3 protein.

V gene: TRBV6-1
J gene: TRBJ2-7
CDR3 protein: CASRSPGSYEQYF

V gene: TRBV4-1
J gene: TRBJ1-2
CDR3 protein: CASSQDQAATYGYTF

V gene: TRBV20-1
J gene: TRBJ2-1
CDR3 protein: CSARIPGTSNEQFF

V gene: TRBV5-1
J gene: TRBJ1-1
CDR3 protein: CASSLAAEVNTEAFF

V gene: TRBV5-1
J gene: TRBJ2-5
CDR3 protein: CASSLDNQETQYF

V gene: TRBV4-1
J gene: TRBJ1-1
CDR3 protein: CASSPGLRGTEAFF

V gene: TRBV3-1
J gene: TRBJ2-2
CDR3 protein: CASSQGQGTGELFF

V gene: TRBV9
J gene: TRBJ2-2
CDR3 protein: CASSDRDWYTGELFF

V gene: TRBV12-3/TRBV12-4
J gene: TRBJ2-5
CDR3 protein: CASSSPDQTQYF

V gene: TRBV5-6
J gene: TRBJ2-2
CDR3 protein: CASSSTISRGELFF

V gene: TRBV6-5
J gene: TRBJ1-2
CDR3 protein: CASSYRAGQGYTF

V gene: TRBV20-1
J gene: TRBJ1-5
CDR3 protein: CSARPSAAGASNQPQHF

V gene: TRBV7-2
J gene: TRBJ2-3
CDR3 protein: CASSSHGQRAFTDTQYF

V gene: TRBV12-3/TRBV12-4
J gene: TRBJ2-1
CDR3 protein: CASSSGTSGRQQFF

V gene: TRBV3-1
J gene: TRBJ1-2
CDR3 protein: CASSQQGALFYYGYTF

V gene: TRBV7-7
J gene: TRBJ2-7
CDR3 protein: CVRRVHEQYF

V gene: TRBV25-1
J gene: TRBJ2-2
CDR3 protein: CASSGGRYTGELFF

V gene: TRBV19
J gene: TRBJ1-5
CDR3 protein: CASTWGGANSNQPQHF

V gene: TRBV7-9
J gene: TRBJ2-1
CDR3 protein: CASSSDSINTYNEQFF

V gene: TRBV7-9
J gene: TRBJ1-5
CDR3 protein: CASSEGSDQPQHF

V gene: TRBV7-2
J gene: TRBJ2-2
CDR3 protein: CASSQMVFGELFF

V gene: TRBV5-1
J gene: TRBJ1-1
CDR3 protein: CATRVNFGGNTEAFF

V gene: TRBV5-6
J gene: TRBJ2-1
CDR3 protein: CASSPPPRASGRVNEQFF

V gene: TRBV10-3
J gene: TRBJ1-2
CDR3 protein: CAISESDRGLDGYTF

V gene: TRBV4-1
J gene: TRBJ1-1
CDR3 protein: CASSQGIRQGGNTEAFF

V gene: TRBV9
J gene: TRBJ2-3
CDR3 protein: CASSTSSRTDTQYF

V gene: TRBV11-2
J gene: TRBJ2-1
CDR3 protein: CASSLAPDSYNEQFF

V gene: TRBV5-5
J gene: TRBJ1-1
CDR3 protein: CASSWPGGGTEAFF

V gene: TRBV5-1
J gene: TRBJ1-3
CDR3 protein: CASSLPGGVGAGNTIYF

V gene: TRBV20-1
J gene: TRBJ2-3
CDR3 protein: CSARDLQLPDTQYF

V gene: TRBV27
J gene: TRBJ2-7
CDR3 protein: CASSFEYGSGDYEQYF

V gene: TRBV5-5
J gene: TRBJ1-5
CDR3 protein: CASSGGRDNQPQHF

V gene: TRBV6-1
J gene: TRBJ2-3
CDR3 protein: CASSEAGTKGTDTQYF

V gene: TRBV5-1
J gene: TRBJ1-1
CDR3 protein: CASKGFEGNTEAFF

V gene: TRBV5-1
J gene: TRBJ2-7
CDR3 protein: CASSRGGQSSYEQYF

V gene: TRBV29-1
J gene: TRBJ2-5
CDR3 protein: CSVEDRGGWGETQYF

V gene: TRBV29-1
J gene: TRBJ2-1
CDR3 protein: CSVDILAGGYENEQFF

V gene: TRBV2
J gene: TRBJ2-7
CDR3 protein: CASSDQGQRIYEQYF

V gene: TRBV4-2
J gene: TRBJ2-7
CDR3 protein: CASSPMGQGGEQYF

V gene: TRBV18
J gene: TRBJ2-2
CDR3 protein: CATMTSGQGKVTGELFF

V gene: TRBV12-3/TRBV12-4
J gene: TRBJ2-7
CDR3 protein: CASTLRQGAYEQYF

V gene: TRBV6-5
J gene: TRBJ2-3
CDR3 protein: CASSSHTGTSGSTDTQYF

V gene: TRBV20-1
J gene: TRBJ1-6
CDR3 protein: CSAAGQPLGSPLHF

V gene: TRBV29-1
J gene: TRBJ1-2
CDR3 protein: CSLGANYGYTF

V gene: TRBV15
J gene: TRBJ2-1
CDR3 protein: CATSISTSGRSDEQFF

V gene: TRBV10-3
J gene: TRBJ2-3
CDR3 protein: CAIRGGSSTDTQYF

V gene: TRBV3-1
J gene: TRBJ2-1
CDR3 protein: CASSPRASGGYNEQFF

V gene: TRBV7-2
J gene: TRBJ2-1
CDR3 protein: CASSTLYNEQFF

V gene: TRBV29-1
J gene: TRBJ2-5
CDR3 protein: CSVEEMARQETQYF

V gene: TRBV5-1
J gene: TRBJ2-3
CDR3 protein: CASGRTGVSTDTQYF

V gene: TRBV7-8
J gene: TRBJ2-5
CDR3 protein: CASSLVGTQYF

V gene: TRBV20-1
J gene: TRBJ2-5
CDR3 protein: CSARGAWSDQETQYF

V gene: TRBV12-3/TRBV12-4
J gene: TRBJ2-7
CDR3 protein: CASSFGRGHDEQYF